The source of this T cell receptor beta chain is a study of blood T cell repertoires in COVID-19. Study-wide context: The origin of the acute and convalescent COVID-19 samples was the United States, Italy and Spain. The analysed material was cDNA or gDNA that came from T cells, B-cell-depleted T cells, or PBMCs.

The CDR3 spans 16 residues. Unmatched junction bases numbered 5, after V lost 0 bases and J lost 7 bases. Germline values: CDR1 SGHRS, CDR2 YFSETQ. As originally analysed: By means of reference gene primer amplification, nucleated cell counts were estimated. Assay: immunoSEQ multiplex PCR; the TCRdb copy retains only in-frame clones and omits some. V and J calls and clone size are as listed in that table; D and trimming were resolved from the DNA. The sample comprises about 310,000 clones, roughly 91% of which are singletons, and 1% rests with the top ten. The chain links TRBV5-1 to TRBJ1-6, with TRBD1 matching over 9 bases. The source material was peripheral blood. The TCR comes from a man between 50 and 59 years old with active or convalescent COVID-19. The CDR3 sequence is CASSLEGTGNNSPLHF. In nucleotides, the CDR3 is TGCGCCAGCAGCTTGGAGGGGACAGGGAACAATTCACCCCTCCACTTT.